This record concerns one TCR beta chain sequence. This may come from a read error, since a much larger clone is one base off. TCRdb analysed the 5' RACE reads with MiXCR anew, one entry per CDR3 protein. The sample lists more than 8,000 distinct CDR3 sequences, just over 25% occurring once. Germline loops: CDR1 MGHRA, CDR2 YSYEKL. CDR3 length: 12 amino acids. Trimming pared 6 bases from V and 9 bases from J, leaving 15 bases between. The sorted Tregs were CD4+CD25+CD127-/low cells. This chain uses TRBV4-1 with TRBJ2-7; D possibly uses TRBD1 or TRBD2 (5 bases each). Sequences were obtained from Tregs sorted from blood. The source of this sequence is a female donor with breast cancer. The CDR3 here is CASRDSRGGQYF. Here the CDR3 DNA reads TGCGCCAGCAGGGACTCGAGGGGCGGGCAGTACTTC.